This is a list of T cell receptor beta chains from one sample in a study of blood T cell repertoires in COVID-19. This table comes from immunoSEQ multiplex PCR, and its TCRdb copy is limited to in-frame clones, with some not included. Of around 160,000 clones in the sample, around 80% are singletons; the top ten hold 9.5% to 12%. The specimen sequenced was PBMCs or T cells enriched from blood (not recorded which). These receptors were collected from a man aged 45-65 years who had recovered from COVID-19. The CDR3 runs from the conserved cysteine through the conserved F or W. A D gene is named only where the DNA matches it firmly. A clone size is listed for some rows: how often the clone was seen (once, few, many), or a class if it is expanded.

>-|TRBV11-2|-|TRBJ1-1
CASSLDGAANTEAFF
TGTGCCAGCAGCTTAGATGGGGCGGCGAACACTGAAGCTTTCTTT
>-|TRBV7-8|-|TRBJ1-4
CASSRGRDEKLFF
TGTGCCAGCAGCCGTGGGAGGGATGAAAAACTGTTTTTT
>-|TRBV7-9|-|TRBJ2-7
CASSLFQGGSYEQYF
TGTGCCAGCAGCTTGTTCCAGGGGGGTTCCTACGAGCAGTACTTC
>TRBD1|TRBV5-4|-|TRBJ1-2
CASRDRGQANYGYTF
TGTGCCAGCAGAGACAGGGGCCAAGCTAACTATGGCTACACCTTC
>-|TRBV27|-|TRBJ1-6
CASSSTVYNSPLHF
TGTGCCAGCAGTTCGACAGTATATAATTCACCCCTCCACTTT
>TRBD1|TRBV10-3|once|TRBJ1-5
CAISEGGQGSQPQHF
TGTGCCATCAGTGAAGGCGGACAGGGAAGTCAGCCCCAGCATTTT
>TRBD2|TRBV18|-|TRBJ2-4
CASSPPAGGDIQYF
TGTGCCAGCTCACCACCAGCCGGGGGGGACATTCAGTACTTC
>-|TRBV30|-|TRBJ1-1
CAWNRAETEAFF
TGTGCCTGGAACAGGGCGGAAACTGAAGCTTTCTTT
>TRBD1|TRBV28|-|TRBJ1-5
CATTGTVNQPQHF
TGTGCCACCACCGGGACAGTCAATCAGCCCCAGCATTTT
>TRBD2|TRBV3-1/TRBV3-2|-|TRBJ2-1
CASSQAGTSGSGEQFF
TGTGCCAGCAGCCAGGCGGGGACTAGCGGGAGTGGCGAGCAGTTCTTC
>-|TRBV5-5|-|TRBJ2-5
CASSKEPARPQETQYF
TGTGCCAGCAGCAAAGAACCCGCCAGGCCCCAAGAGACCCAGTACTTC
>-|TRBV28|-|TRBJ2-6
CASSKGGVNVLTF
TGTGCCAGCAGTAAAGGGGGGGTTAACGTCCTGACTTTC
>-|TRBV7-9|-|TRBJ2-5
CASSLGRTGAGSQETQYF
TGTGCCAGCAGCTTGGGACGGACAGGCGCGGGATCTCAAGAGACCCAGTACTTC
>-|TRBV6-5|-|TRBJ1-1
CASSTDSKAFF
TGTGCCAGCAGCACAGACAGCAAAGCTTTCTTT
>-|TRBV6-5|-|TRBJ2-7
CASSSTRGTSTRQYF
TGTGCCAGCAGTTCTACTAGGGGGACGTCTACGAGGCAGTACTTC
>TRBD1|TRBV4-1|-|TRBJ2-7
CASSQDTVGGTGVSEQYF
TGCGCCAGCAGCCAAGATACCGTCGGCGGGACAGGGGTTAGCGAGCAGTACTTC
>-|TRBV29-1|-|TRBJ1-1
CSVEDPQSPNTEAFF
TGCAGCGTTGAAGATCCGCAGTCCCCGAACACTGAAGCTTTCTTT
>TRBD1|TRBV20-1|once|TRBJ1-1
CSAMGQTEAFF
TGCAGTGCTATGGGACAGACTGAAGCTTTCTTT
>-|TRBV28|-|TRBJ2-7
CASSASYEQYF
TGTGCCAGCAGTGCCAGTTACGAGCAGTACTTC
>TRBD1|TRBV6-6|-|TRBJ2-3
CASSYYRGDTQYF
TGTGCCAGCAGTTATTACAGGGGAGATACGCAGTATTTT
>TRBD1|TRBV19|-|TRBJ2-5
CASTPRWAGGGETQYF
TGTGCCAGTACCCCACGGTGGGCAGGGGGTGGGGAGACCCAGTACTTC
>-|TRBV4-2|-|TRBJ2-1
CASSQELGGSGEQFF
TGTGCCAGCAGCCAAGAGCTTGGGGGCTCGGGTGAGCAGTTCTTC
>TRBD2|TRBV9|once|TRBJ2-1
CASSVETGLAGPAYNEQFF
TGTGCCAGCAGCGTAGAGACGGGACTAGCGGGACCAGCCTACAATGAGCAGTTCTTC
>-|TRBV4-1|-|TRBJ1-2
CASSPPGSWGYTF
TGCGCCAGCAGCCCCCCCGGGTCGTGGGGCTACACCTTC
>TRBD2|TRBV5-1|-|TRBJ2-2
CASSLIAGGPSTGELFF
TGCGCCAGCAGCTTGATAGCGGGGGGGCCAAGCACCGGGGAGCTGTTTTTT
>-|TRBV2|few|TRBJ1-1
CASSAPLITEAFF
TGTGCCAGCAGTGCCCCCCTAATCACTGAAGCTTTCTTT
>-|TRBV12-3/TRBV12-4|-|TRBJ1-5
CASSLTGNQPQHF
TGTGCCAGCAGTTTAACAGGCAATCAGCCCCAGCATTTT
>TRBD1|TRBV28|-|TRBJ2-5
CASSSNWVGQGRDQETQYF
TGTGCCAGCAGTTCCAACTGGGTGGGACAGGGTCGGGATCAAGAGACCCAGTACTTC
>-|TRBV27|-|TRBJ1-4
CASSPTGMGEKLFF
TGTGCCAGCAGCCCCACAGGGATGGGTGAAAAACTGTTTTTT
>TRBD2|TRBV11-3|-|TRBJ2-4
CASSGGDRDIQYF
TGTGCCAGTAGTGGGGGGGATAGGGACATTCAGTACTTC
>TRBD1|TRBV11-1|-|TRBJ2-3
CASSPDRVAPDTQYF
TGTGCCAGCAGCCCGGACAGGGTAGCGCCAGATACGCAGTATTTT
>TRBD1|TRBV5-5|-|TRBJ1-2
CASSVTGGLSYGYTF
TGTGCCAGCAGCGTCACAGGGGGCCTGAGCTATGGCTACACCTTC
>-|TRBV7-9|-|TRBJ1-2
CASSPFRGYTF
TGTGCCAGCAGCCCCTTTCGTGGCTACACCTTC
>-|TRBV7-6|-|TRBJ2-5
CASSLMASQETQYF
TGTGCCAGCAGCTTAATGGCCAGCCAAGAGACCCAGTACTTC
>TRBD1|TRBV5-1|few|TRBJ2-3
CASSFGQVSTDTQYF
TGCGCCAGCAGCTTCGGACAGGTTAGCACAGATACGCAGTATTTT
>-|TRBV21-1|-|TRBJ1-5
CASSQRQGGGNQPQHF
TGTGCCAGCAGCCAACGACAGGGCGGTGGCAATCAGCCCCAGCATTTT
>-|TRBV18|-|TRBJ1-4
CASSPAQGGDEKLFF
TGTGCCAGCTCACCAGCTCAGGGAGGAGATGAAAAACTGTTTTTT
>-|TRBV9|once|TRBJ1-6
CASSQGPGARNSPLHF
TGTGCCAGCAGCCAGGGGCCAGGGGCGCGGAATTCACCCCTCCACTTT
>-|TRBV19|-|TRBJ1-4
CASSLAQGSIEKLFF
TGTGCCAGTAGTCTGGCCCAGGGCTCTATTGAAAAACTGTTTTTT
>-|TRBV6-5|-|TRBJ2-4
CASSYNRFNIQYF
TGTGCCAGCAGTTACAACAGATTTAACATTCAGTACTTC
>TRBD1|TRBV28|-|TRBJ1-5
CASSPGTGPSGPQHF
TGTGCCAGCAGCCCAGGGACAGGGCCAAGTGGGCCCCAGCATTTT
>TRBD1|TRBV2|many|TRBJ1-4
CASRQGLGEKLFF
TGTGCCAGCAGACAGGGGCTAGGGGAAAAACTGTTTTTT
>TRBD1|TRBV2|-|TRBJ2-7
CAQGQGGSYEQYF
TGTGCCCAGGGACAGGGAGGCTCCTACGAGCAGTACTTC
>TRBD2|TRBV28|once|TRBJ2-6
CASSSYREAGANVLTF
TGTGCCAGCAGTTCCTATCGGGAGGCCGGGGCCAACGTCCTGACTTTC
>-|TRBV19|-|TRBJ2-1
CASSIDSSINEQFF
TGTGCCAGTAGTATTGACAGTTCTATTAATGAGCAGTTCTTC
>TRBD1|TRBV2|once|TRBJ2-3
CASSSGGLSTDTQYF
TGTGCCAGCAGTTCAGGGGGTTTGAGCACAGATACGCAGTATTTT
>-|TRBV15|few|TRBJ2-5
CATSRGSRDKETQYF
TGTGCCACCAGCAGAGGGTCCAGGGATAAAGAGACCCAGTACTTC
>-|TRBV6-5|-|TRBJ1-3
CASSPESSGNTIYF
TGTGCCAGCAGTCCGGAGTCCTCTGGAAACACCATATATTTT